The rows below give T cell receptor beta chains drawn from one sample of a study of blood T cell repertoires in COVID-19. Some clones are missing from TCRdb's copy, which holds only in-frame ones; the method was immunoSEQ multiplex PCR. The sample holds some 170,000 clones, over 75% seen once. The sequenced material came from PBMCs or T cells enriched from blood (not recorded which). Receptors were obtained from a human donor with acute COVID-19. The donor label of this sample is uncertain. Both conserved end residues are part of each CDR3. D genes are given only for firm matches. A row's size may be missing; if present it is once, few, many or a size class.

v_gene: TRBV19
j_gene: TRBJ1-3
abundance: once
d_gene: TRBD1
CDR3aa: CASTPKGTGGTYFSGNTIYF
CDR3nt: TGTGCCAGTACCCCAAAAGGGACAGGGGGCACCTACTTCTCTGGAAACACCATATATTTT

v_gene: TRBV11-2
j_gene: TRBJ2-2
abundance: once
d_gene: TRBD1
CDR3aa: CASSPLQGAHGELFF
CDR3nt: TGTGCCAGCAGCCCCCTACAGGGGGCACACGGGGAGCTGTTTTTT

v_gene: TRBV29-1
j_gene: TRBJ1-2
abundance: NA
d_gene: TRBD1
CDR3aa: CSSDDRGQEGYTF
CDR3nt: TGCAGCTCCGATGACAGGGGGCAAGAAGGCTACACCTTC

v_gene: TRBV15
j_gene: TRBJ2-7
abundance: NA
d_gene: TRBD1
CDR3aa: CATSSLPSGTGNSDEQYF
CDR3nt: TGTGCCACCAGCAGCCTCCCCTCCGGGACAGGGAACTCAGACGAGCAGTACTTC

v_gene: TRBV7-8
j_gene: TRBJ2-2
abundance: NA
d_gene: TRBD1
CDR3aa: CATYTGQVQTGELFF
CDR3nt: TGTGCCACCTATACCGGACAGGTCCAAACCGGGGAGCTGTTTTTT

v_gene: TRBV5-6
j_gene: TRBJ1-4
abundance: NA
d_gene: NA
CDR3aa: CASSSDRMNEKLFF
CDR3nt: TGTGCCAGCAGCTCCGACAGGATGAATGAAAAACTGTTTTTT

v_gene: TRBV27
j_gene: TRBJ2-3
abundance: NA
d_gene: TRBD2
CDR3aa: CASSLIGGGASDTQYF
CDR3nt: TGTGCCAGCAGTTTAATCGGCGGGGGGGCCTCAGATACGCAGTATTTT

v_gene: TRBV15
j_gene: TRBJ2-1
abundance: NA
d_gene: TRBD1
CDR3aa: CATSRELQGDNEQFF
CDR3nt: TGTGCCACCAGCAGAGAATTACAGGGGGACAATGAGCAGTTCTTC

v_gene: TRBV12-5
j_gene: TRBJ2-5
abundance: once
d_gene: TRBD2
CDR3aa: CASGLVRTSGGQETQYF
CDR3nt: TGTGCTAGTGGTTTGGTACGGACTAGCGGGGGGCAAGAGACCCAGTACTTC

v_gene: TRBV6-5
j_gene: TRBJ2-7
abundance: NA
d_gene: NA
CDR3aa: CASSYVGRSSEQYF
CDR3nt: TGTGCCAGCAGTTACGTGGGGAGATCCTCCGAGCAGTACTTC

v_gene: TRBV7-2
j_gene: TRBJ2-3
abundance: NA
d_gene: TRBD2
CDR3aa: CASSFTSGGGRDTQYF
CDR3nt: TGTGCCAGCAGCTTCACTAGCGGGGGGGGTCGGGATACGCAGTATTTT

v_gene: TRBV7-7
j_gene: TRBJ2-3
abundance: NA
d_gene: TRBD2
CDR3aa: CASSPLGTSDTDTQYF
CDR3nt: TGTGCCAGCAGCCCCCTGGGGACTAGCGACACAGATACGCAGTATTTT

v_gene: TRBV24-1
j_gene: TRBJ2-2
abundance: NA
d_gene: TRBD1
CDR3aa: CATSDSPGQGDTGELFF
CDR3nt: TGTGCCACCAGTGATTCCCCGGGACAGGGCGACACCGGGGAGCTGTTTTTT

v_gene: TRBV30
j_gene: TRBJ1-1
abundance: NA
d_gene: TRBD1
CDR3aa: CAWVQTGATEAFF
CDR3nt: TGTGCCTGGGTCCAGACAGGGGCCACTGAAGCTTTCTTT

v_gene: TRBV6-5
j_gene: TRBJ1-6
abundance: NA
d_gene: TRBD1
CDR3aa: CASSFSDRGPNSPLHF
CDR3nt: TGTGCCAGCAGTTTTTCGGACAGGGGGCCCAATTCACCCCTCCACTTT

v_gene: TRBV27
j_gene: TRBJ2-7
abundance: NA
d_gene: NA
CDR3aa: CASSLSPGLRLDEQYF
CDR3nt: TGTGCCAGCAGTTTATCGCCGGGACTGAGGTTGGACGAGCAGTACTTC

v_gene: TRBV7-2
j_gene: TRBJ1-4
abundance: NA
d_gene: TRBD1
CDR3aa: CASSSYRGRGEKLFF
CDR3nt: TGTGCCAGCAGCTCCTACAGGGGTAGGGGTGAAAAACTGTTTTTT

v_gene: TRBV11-2
j_gene: TRBJ2-3
abundance: NA
d_gene: TRBD2
CDR3aa: CASSSIAGGTDTQYF
CDR3nt: TGTGCCAGCAGCTCTATAGCGGGGGGCACAGATACGCAGTATTTT

v_gene: TRBV6-2/TRBV6-3
j_gene: TRBJ1-2
abundance: few
d_gene: NA
CDR3aa: CASSYGQNNYGYTF
CDR3nt: TGTGCCAGCAGTTACGGACAGAATAACTATGGCTACACCTTC

v_gene: TRBV10-1
j_gene: TRBJ2-3
abundance: NA
d_gene: TRBD2
CDR3aa: CASSSGDLWDTQYF
CDR3nt: TGCGCCAGCTCTAGCGGGGATTTGTGGGATACGCAGTATTTT

v_gene: TRBV27
j_gene: TRBJ2-3
abundance: once
d_gene: TRBD2
CDR3aa: CASSGGEITDTQYF
CDR3nt: TGTGCCAGTAGTGGGGGGGAAATCACAGATACGCAGTATTTT

v_gene: TRBV18
j_gene: TRBJ1-1
abundance: NA
d_gene: NA
CDR3aa: CASSPVVLTGTEAFF
CDR3nt: TGTGCCAGCTCACCAGTGGTACTTACAGGGACTGAAGCTTTCTTT

v_gene: TRBV30
j_gene: TRBJ2-1
abundance: NA
d_gene: TRBD1
CDR3aa: CAWSTGQGRTYNEQFF
CDR3nt: TGTGCCTGGAGTACCGGACAGGGCCGAACCTACAATGAGCAGTTCTTC

v_gene: TRBV5-1
j_gene: TRBJ1-2
abundance: NA
d_gene: TRBD1
CDR3aa: CASSPSEGQGDGYTF
CDR3nt: TGCGCCAGCAGCCCGAGTGAGGGACAGGGCGATGGCTACACCTTC

v_gene: TRBV27
j_gene: TRBJ1-6
abundance: NA
d_gene: NA
CDR3aa: CASRDPGFRELNSPLHF
CDR3nt: TGTGCCAGCAGGGACCCAGGGTTTAGGGAACTTAATTCACCCCTCCACTTT

v_gene: TRBV9
j_gene: TRBJ2-5
abundance: NA
d_gene: TRBD1
CDR3aa: CASSARGTGSQETQYF
CDR3nt: TGTGCCAGCAGCGCCCGAGGGACAGGGAGCCAAGAGACCCAGTACTTC

v_gene: TRBV7-9
j_gene: TRBJ1-6
abundance: NA
d_gene: TRBD1
CDR3aa: CASSRGTGDSPLHF
CDR3nt: TGTGCCAGCAGCCGTGGGACAGGGGACTCACCCCTCCACTTT

v_gene: TRBV27
j_gene: TRBJ1-5
abundance: NA
d_gene: TRBD1
CDR3aa: CASHMGQSYSNQPQHF
CDR3nt: TGTGCCAGTCACATGGGACAGAGCTATAGCAATCAGCCCCAGCATTTT

v_gene: TRBV4-1
j_gene: TRBJ2-7
abundance: NA
d_gene: NA
CDR3aa: CASSQDRRLNFYEQYF
CDR3nt: TGCGCCAGCAGCCAAGATCGGAGACTTAATTTCTACGAGCAGTACTTC

v_gene: TRBV4-1
j_gene: TRBJ2-5
abundance: NA
d_gene: TRBD2
CDR3aa: CASSQTSGRGIRETQYF
CDR3nt: TGCGCCAGCAGCCAAACTAGCGGTCGGGGGATACGGGAGACCCAGTACTTC

v_gene: TRBV5-1
j_gene: TRBJ1-3
abundance: NA
d_gene: TRBD1
CDR3aa: CASSSGQTVNTIYF
CDR3nt: TGCGCCAGCAGCTCGGGACAGACAGTTAACACCATATATTTT

v_gene: TRBV5-6
j_gene: TRBJ2-1
abundance: NA
d_gene: TRBD2
CDR3aa: CASRSAGGPGNEQFF
CDR3nt: TGTGCCAGCAGGTCAGCGGGGGGGCCGGGTAATGAGCAGTTCTTC

v_gene: TRBV5-5
j_gene: TRBJ2-2
abundance: NA
d_gene: TRBD2
CDR3aa: CASSLDLAGGRIRTGELFF
CDR3nt: TGTGCCAGCAGCTTGGACCTAGCGGGGGGGCGAATCCGGACCGGGGAGCTGTTTTTT

v_gene: TRBV5-1
j_gene: TRBJ1-2
abundance: NA
d_gene: NA
CDR3aa: CASSPRRTFRYGYTF
CDR3nt: TGCGCCAGCAGCCCCCGGAGGACCTTCCGGTATGGCTACACCTTC

v_gene: TRBV7-2
j_gene: TRBJ2-7
abundance: NA
d_gene: TRBD1
CDR3aa: CASSSYRGHNNEQYF
CDR3nt: TGTGCCAGCAGCTCATACAGGGGGCATAACAACGAGCAGTACTTC

v_gene: TRBV18
j_gene: TRBJ1-1
abundance: NA
d_gene: TRBD1
CDR3aa: CASSPTGTQGAAFF
CDR3nt: TGTGCCAGCTCACCTACGGGAACACAGGGGGCCGCTTTCTTT

v_gene: TRBV6-5
j_gene: TRBJ1-5
abundance: NA
d_gene: TRBD1
CDR3aa: CASSSGTGNSNQPQHF
CDR3nt: TGTGCCAGCAGTTCGGGGACAGGGAATAGCAATCAGCCCCAGCATTTT

v_gene: TRBV18
j_gene: TRBJ2-3
abundance: NA
d_gene: TRBD2
CDR3aa: CASSPISGGASGTDTQYF
CDR3nt: TGTGCCAGCTCACCGATTAGCGGGGGGGCCAGTGGTACAGATACGCAGTATTTT

v_gene: TRBV19
j_gene: TRBJ2-6
abundance: NA
d_gene: TRBD2
CDR3aa: CASRPSGGGANVLTF
CDR3nt: TGTGCCAGTAGACCGAGCGGGGGTGGGGCCAACGTCCTGACTTTC

v_gene: TRBV4-2
j_gene: TRBJ2-6
abundance: once
d_gene: TRBD2
CDR3aa: CASSQDRIAGALSGANVLTF
CDR3nt: TGTGCCAGCAGCCAAGATCGGATAGCGGGGGCCCTCTCTGGGGCCAACGTCCTGACTTTC

v_gene: TRBV2
j_gene: TRBJ2-7
abundance: NA
d_gene: TRBD1
CDR3aa: CASRGRDSRPYEQYF
CDR3nt: TGTGCCAGCAGGGGCCGGGACAGTCGACCCTACGAGCAGTACTTC

v_gene: TRBV19
j_gene: TRBJ1-2
abundance: few
d_gene: NA
CDR3aa: CASSKGGVDGYTF
CDR3nt: TGTGCCAGTAGTAAAGGCGGGGTCGATGGCTACACCTTC

v_gene: TRBV6-1
j_gene: TRBJ1-2
abundance: NA
d_gene: TRBD1
CDR3aa: CASSERGQGAFYGYTF
CDR3nt: TGTGCCAGCAGTGAAAGGGGACAGGGGGCTTTCTATGGCTACACCTTC

v_gene: TRBV6-5
j_gene: TRBJ1-5
abundance: NA
d_gene: TRBD1
CDR3aa: CASHRGGNQPQHF
CDR3nt: TGTGCCAGCCACAGGGGGGGCAATCAGCCCCAGCATTTT

v_gene: TRBV19
j_gene: TRBJ1-3
abundance: NA
d_gene: NA
CDR3aa: CASSDSSGNTIYF
CDR3nt: TGTGCCAGTAGTGACAGCTCTGGAAACACCATATATTTT

v_gene: TRBV4-1
j_gene: TRBJ2-1
abundance: NA
d_gene: NA
CDR3aa: CASSQGEGGEQFF
CDR3nt: TGCGCCAGCAGCCAAGGCGAGGGAGGTGAGCAGTTCTTC

v_gene: TRBV10-2
j_gene: TRBJ2-3
abundance: NA
d_gene: TRBD2
CDR3aa: CASGAGTRDFTDTQYF
CDR3nt: TGCGCCAGCGGCGCCGGGACTAGAGATTTCACAGATACGCAGTATTTT

v_gene: TRBV19
j_gene: TRBJ2-1
abundance: NA
d_gene: NA
CDR3aa: CASSIRFRGGAPNEQFF
CDR3nt: TGTGCCAGTAGTATCAGGTTTAGGGGGGGGGCCCCCAATGAGCAGTTCTTC

v_gene: TRBV14
j_gene: TRBJ2-7
abundance: NA
d_gene: NA
CDR3aa: CASSQEGTSTYEQYF
CDR3nt: TGTGCCAGCAGCCAGGAAGGGACATCGACCTACGAGCAGTACTTC

v_gene: TRBV18
j_gene: TRBJ2-1
abundance: NA
d_gene: NA
CDR3aa: CASSPPRDRVNEQFF
CDR3nt: TGTGCCAGCTCACCACCAAGAGACAGAGTCAATGAGCAGTTCTTC

v_gene: TRBV4-1
j_gene: TRBJ2-1
abundance: NA
d_gene: TRBD2
CDR3aa: CASSQTGTSSYNEQFF
CDR3nt: TGCGCCAGCAGCCAAACTGGGACTAGCAGTTACAATGAGCAGTTCTTC

v_gene: TRBV7-2
j_gene: TRBJ1-3
abundance: NA
d_gene: NA
CDR3aa: CASSSSRASGNTIYF
CDR3nt: TGTGCCAGCAGCTCTTCGAGGGCAAGTGGAAACACCATATATTTT

v_gene: TRBV25-1
j_gene: TRBJ2-7
abundance: NA
d_gene: NA
CDR3aa: CASSESGRGLGEQYF
CDR3nt: TGTGCCAGCAGTGAATCGGGCAGGGGATTAGGCGAGCAGTACTTC

v_gene: TRBV11-2
j_gene: TRBJ2-3
abundance: NA
d_gene: TRBD2
CDR3aa: CASSLVGGAADTQYF
CDR3nt: TGTGCCAGCAGCTTAGTCGGGGGGGCCGCAGATACGCAGTATTTT

v_gene: TRBV2
j_gene: TRBJ1-4
abundance: NA
d_gene: NA
CDR3aa: CASSYTGTLSESEKLFF
CDR3nt: TGTGCCAGCAGTTACACAGGGACCCTCTCCGAATCGGAAAAACTGTTTTTT

v_gene: TRBV7-2
j_gene: TRBJ2-1
abundance: NA
d_gene: TRBD2
CDR3aa: CASSLGAGGYNEQFF
CDR3nt: TGTGCCAGCAGCTTAGGTGCGGGGGGCTACAATGAGCAGTTCTTC

v_gene: TRBV6-1
j_gene: TRBJ1-1
abundance: NA
d_gene: NA
CDR3aa: CASSEEGGIGTEAFF
CDR3nt: TGTGCCAGCAGTGAAGAAGGGGGTATCGGTACTGAAGCTTTCTTT